Listed below are T cell receptor beta chains from one sample, sequenced in a study of cytomegalovirus exposure and HLA in healthy donors. Sequenced by immunoSEQ multiplex PCR; TCRdb stores in-frame clones only, minus some. The top ten clones hold about 19% of a sample with 60,000 to 90,000 clones, around 84% of them seen once. Material for sequencing was PBMCs. These receptors were collected from an older man in good health and CMV-seropositive. Each CDR3 is given without its conserved first and last residue. Each record gives: J gene, V gene, CDR3 protein.

J: TRBJ1-2; V: TRBV6-5; CDR3: ASSHGQNYGYT
J: TRBJ2-1; V: TRBV10-1; CDR3: ASSRLAGEYNEQF
J: TRBJ2-1; V: TRBV9; CDR3: ASSVSVGWTGLAGNNEQF
J: TRBJ1-1; V: TRBV11-2; CDR3: ASSQETGYKPEAF
J: TRBJ2-5; V: TRBV7-9; CDR3: ASSKRQGRQETQY
J: TRBJ2-7; V: TRBV4-1; CDR3: ASSTLQDYEQY
J: TRBJ2-7; V: TRBV5-6; CDR3: ASSSSGQGLREQY
J: TRBJ2-7; V: TRBV6-5; CDR3: ASSSSGTGGSEQY
J: TRBJ2-5; V: TRBV30; CDR3: AWSRGGSETQY
J: TRBJ2-1; V: TRBV7-3; CDR3: ASSLVGGPVGGEQF
J: -; V: TRBV30; CDR3: AWSSGVPYEQY
J: TRBJ2-7; V: TRBV28; CDR3: ASSPSDRSPYEQY
J: TRBJ2-2; V: TRBV18; CDR3: ASSPGLDHTGELF
J: TRBJ1-1; V: TRBV19; CDR3: ASSRGQGISEAF
J: TRBJ2-5; V: TRBV4-1; CDR3: ASSQDRSGSSQETQY
J: TRBJ1-4; V: TRBV28; CDR3: ASSKQDRVNEKLF
J: TRBJ2-3; V: TRBV7-9; CDR3: ASSLEGVGDTQY
J: TRBJ1-1; V: TRBV5-1; CDR3: ASSYDRELAEAF